Listed here are 6 T cell receptor beta chains from one sample, sequenced in a study of T cells in Graves' hyperthyroidism and ophthalmopathy. The TCR beta CDR3 regions underwent amplification using RNA transcripts as the source. During a first-round RT-PCR of the TCR CDR3, the HTBI primer set was used. In TCRdb, the multiplex PCR reads were re-called with MiXCR into one record per CDR3 protein. The table has fewer than 500,000 distinct CDR3 sequences, roughly 14% seen once. Sequencing used blood. The receptor source for this set is a man aged 18 to 30 with Graves' ophthalmopathy.

This clonotype was seen repeatedly, ten times or more. The chain recombines TRBV5-6 with TRBJ2-7; D perhaps matches TRBD1 (6 bases). The CDR3 has 13 residues. Trimming took 4 bases from V and 4 from J, leaving 12 bases between them. Germline assignment: CDR1 SGHDT and CDR2 YYEEEE. The CDR3 sequence is CASSPWTAYEQYF. In DNA form, the CDR3 reads TGTGCCAGCAGCCCTTGGACAGCTTACGAGCAGTACTTC.

The rearrangement uses TRBV13 and TRBJ2-7; 12 bases map to TRBD1. After removal of 5 bases from V and 6 bases from J, the junction contained 5 bases not matched to a gene. The length of the CDR3 is 14 residues. Germline V gene lookup returns CDR1 PRHDT and CDR2 FYEKMQ (reference sequence). The CDR3 here is CASSPWGQGAEQYF. CDR3 bases: TGTGCCAGCAGCCCCTGGGGACAGGGGGCCGAGCAGTACTTC. Supplemented by reference TRBV13 and TRBJ2-7, the full variable domain reads AAGVIQSPRHLIKEKRETATLKCYPIPRHDTVYWYQQGPGQDPQFLISFYEKMQSDKGSIPDRFSAQQFSDYHSELNMSSLELGDSALYFCASSPWGQGAEQYFGPGTRLTVT.

This clonotype turned up a few times. V usage is TRBV19 and J usage is TRBJ2-5; no firm D call. Germline V gives CDR1 LNHDA, CDR2 SQIVND (reference sequence). The V end was cut by 5 bases, the J end by 7 bases, with 17 bases between. CDR3 length: 14 residues. CDR3 residues: CASSSVAVSRTQYF. The CDR3 DNA sequence: TGTGCCAGTAGTTCCGTTGCAGTCTCTCGGACCCAGTACTTC.

The V gene is TRBV11-2, the J gene TRBJ2-1, with D possibly matching TRBD1 (5 bases). CDR3 length: 16 amino acids. V shed 0 bases and J shed 9 bases, with 18 bases lying between them. Germline values: CDR1 SGHAT, CDR2 FQNNGV. The DNA for the CDR3 is TGTGCCAGCAGCTTAGAGCGACAGACCTCGTACGTTGAGCAGTTCTTC. Protein product: CASSLERQTSYVEQFF.

This clonotype was detected many times. The chain links TRBV12-3 or TRBV12-4 to TRBJ2-3, with 10 bases fitting TRBD2. This CDR3 contains 15 residues. After removal of 6 bases from V and 6 bases from J, the junction contained 9 bases not matched to a gene. The CDR3 sequence: CASRQYGTSADTQYF. The CDR3 nucleotides are TGTGCCAGCAGACAATACGGGACTAGCGCGGATACGCAGTATTTT.

There are many counts of this clonotype. J is TRBJ2-3 and V is TRBV2; the match to TRBD1 covers 7 bases. From germline, CDR1 is SNHLY and CDR2 FYNNEI. V shed 4 bases and J 0 bases; nucleotides not matched to a gene: 4. This CDR3 contains 15 residues. The CDR3 DNA sequence: TGTGCCAGCAGTGGGGGACAGATTAGCACAGATACGCAGTATTTT. Translated, it gives CASSGGQISTDTQYF.